This TCR beta chain was obtained from a study of neoadjuvant anti-PD-1 for oral cavity cancer. Study observations and caveats: Higher pretreatment Treg/Th17 ratios tracked higher pretreatment blood clonality.

Germline assignment: CDR1 LGHNA and CDR2 YSLEER. The CDR3 sequence is 14 residues long. V lost 4 bases and J lost 6, with 13 bases in between. Patients were newly diagnosed with stage II-IVA oral cavity squamous cell carcinoma without prior systemic or radiation treatment. Profiling relied on immunoSEQ multiplex PCR, and the TCRdb table lists in-frame clones only, not all of them. Counted here are approximately 7,000 clones, approximately 75% occurring once; the ten biggest clones make up about 3%. In regard to this clone: Antigen unknown.

V usage is TRBV4-3 and J usage is TRBJ2-4, with TRBD2 as a possible D gene (5 bases). The receptor comes from a person aged 35-80 years with oral cavity squamous cell carcinoma. Here the sequenced sample was PBMCs, taken before nivolumab (anti-PD-1) treatment. The CDR3 sequence: CASSPERAGNIQYF. DNA for the CDR3: TGCGCCAGCAGCCCAGAGAGGGCGGGAAACATTCAGTACTTC.